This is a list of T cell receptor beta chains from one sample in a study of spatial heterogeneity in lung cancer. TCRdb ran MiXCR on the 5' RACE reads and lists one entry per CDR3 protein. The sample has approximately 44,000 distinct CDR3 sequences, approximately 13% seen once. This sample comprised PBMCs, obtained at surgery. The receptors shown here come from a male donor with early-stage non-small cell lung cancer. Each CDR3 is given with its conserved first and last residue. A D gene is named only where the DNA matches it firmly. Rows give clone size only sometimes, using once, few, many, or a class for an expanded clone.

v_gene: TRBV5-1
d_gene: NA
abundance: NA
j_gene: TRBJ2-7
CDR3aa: CASSSGTRYEQYF
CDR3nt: TGCGCCAGCAGCTCCGGGACGAGATACGAGCAGTACTTC

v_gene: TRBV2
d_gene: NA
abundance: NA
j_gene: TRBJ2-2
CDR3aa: CASSEGWVETGELFF
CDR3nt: TGTGCCAGCAGTGAGGGTTGGGTAGAGACCGGGGAGCTGTTTTTT

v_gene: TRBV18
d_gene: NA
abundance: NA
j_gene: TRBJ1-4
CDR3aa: CASFRTLGEKLFF
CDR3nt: TGTGCCAGCTTCCGGACCCTTGGGGAAAAACTGTTTTTT

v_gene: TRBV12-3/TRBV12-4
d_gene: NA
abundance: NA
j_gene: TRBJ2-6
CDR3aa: CASRPGRHSGANVLTF
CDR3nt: TGTGCCAGCAGGCCGGGACGTCACTCTGGGGCCAACGTCCTGACTTTC

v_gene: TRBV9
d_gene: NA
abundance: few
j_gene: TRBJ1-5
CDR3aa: CASSAAGLNQPQHF
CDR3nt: TGTGCCAGCAGCGCGGCGGGACTCAATCAGCCCCAGCATTTT

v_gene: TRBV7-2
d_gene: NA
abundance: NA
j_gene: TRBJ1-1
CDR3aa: CASSPGAANTEAFF
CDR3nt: TGTGCCAGCAGCCCCGGAGCCGCGAACACTGAAGCTTTCTTT

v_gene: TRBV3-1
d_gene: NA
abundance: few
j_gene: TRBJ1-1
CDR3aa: CASSQGRRENTEAFF
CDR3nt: TGTGCCAGCAGCCAAGGCCGGAGAGAAAACACTGAAGCTTTCTTT

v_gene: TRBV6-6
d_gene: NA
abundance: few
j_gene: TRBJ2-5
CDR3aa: CASSTGRGKETQYF
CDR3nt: TGTGCCAGCAGTACGGGGCGGGGAAAAGAGACCCAGTACTTC

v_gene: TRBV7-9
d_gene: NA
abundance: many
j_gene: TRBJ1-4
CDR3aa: CASSKPGHRQDEKLFF
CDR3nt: TGTGCCAGCAGCAAACCGGGACACCGCCAAGATGAAAAACTGTTTTTT

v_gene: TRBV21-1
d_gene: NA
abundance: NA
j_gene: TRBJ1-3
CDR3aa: CASSRRQDEDGNTIYF
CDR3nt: TGTGCCAGCAGCAGAAGACAGGACGAAGATGGAAACACCATATATTTT

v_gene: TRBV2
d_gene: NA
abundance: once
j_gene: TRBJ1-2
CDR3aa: CASRGSATLGYGYTF
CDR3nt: TGTGCCAGCAGGGGGTCAGCGACCTTGGGCTATGGCTACACCTTC

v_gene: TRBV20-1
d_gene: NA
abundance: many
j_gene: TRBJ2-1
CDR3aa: CSAVRGNEQFF
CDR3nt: TGCAGTGCTGTACGCGGGAATGAGCAGTTCTTC

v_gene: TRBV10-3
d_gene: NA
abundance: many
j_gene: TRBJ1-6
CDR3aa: CAISDRGPTNSPLHF
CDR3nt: TGTGCCATCAGTGACAGGGGCCCGACGAATTCACCCCTCCACTTT

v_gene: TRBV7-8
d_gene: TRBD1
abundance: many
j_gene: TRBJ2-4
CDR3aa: CASSLGYRGTKNIQYF
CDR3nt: TGTGCCAGCAGCTTAGGTTACAGGGGAACCAAAAACATTCAGTACTTC

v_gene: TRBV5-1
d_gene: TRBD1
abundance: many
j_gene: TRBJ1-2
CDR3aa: CASSPGQGYGYTF
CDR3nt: TGTGCCAGCAGTCCCGGACAGGGCTATGGCTACACCTTC

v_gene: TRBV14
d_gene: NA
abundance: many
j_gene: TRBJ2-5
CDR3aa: CASSPSGVLETQYF
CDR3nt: TGTGCCAGCAGCCCCTCAGGGGTCCTGGAGACCCAGTACTTC

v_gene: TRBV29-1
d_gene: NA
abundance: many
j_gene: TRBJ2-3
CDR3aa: CSVAGRGAPTDTQYF
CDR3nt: TGCAGCGTTGCGGGCAGAGGGGCCCCAACAGATACGCAGTATTTT

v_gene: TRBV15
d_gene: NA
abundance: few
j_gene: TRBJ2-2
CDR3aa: CATSGRTLNTGELFF
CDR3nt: TGTGCCACCAGCGGACGGACTTTGAACACCGGGGAGCTGTTTTTT

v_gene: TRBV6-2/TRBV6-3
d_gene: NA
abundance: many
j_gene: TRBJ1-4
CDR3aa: CASSYSTGIPDGKLFF
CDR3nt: TGTGCCAGCAGTTACTCGACTGGCATCCCGGACGGAAAACTGTTTTTT